This T cell receptor (beta chain) was observed in a study of CXCR3-negative and CXCR3-positive naive CD8 T cells. Looking at the study overall: The study obtained some 150 million TRB reads, about 1.5 +/- 0.3 million per library.

Broader study findings: Hydrophobicity was higher for TRB CDR3s found in CXCR3-positive naive cells than in CXCR3-negative naive cells.

The germline CDR1 and CDR2 sequences are SGHTA and FQGNSA. This CDR3 has 14 amino acids. On this clonotype itself: Its antigen is unidentified.

In preparing the TRB cDNA libraries, 5' RACE with UMI labels was used. TCRdb re-analyzed the 5' RACE reads; it lists each CDR3 protein once, without DNA. Here the sample table reports some 130,000 distinct CDR3 sequences. The chain couples TRBV7-2 to TRBJ2-7; checking the TCRdb D call of TRBD1 is not possible without DNA. The TCR originated in a human donor in good health. Some clones in this sample may be carry-over from other donors' samples. The sample consisted of naive CXCR3+ CD8+ T cells from blood. Subset specified: CD45RO-CCR7+CD27+CD95- naive CD8+ T cells expressing CXCR3 (TNR3+). This chain's CDR3 is CASSLEVSTGEQYF.